This TCR beta chain was documented in a study of cytomegalovirus exposure and HLA in healthy donors. The CDR3 has 15 residues. Germline CDR1 LNHDA, CDR2 SQIVND (reference sequence). With 6 bases removed from V and 2 bases from J, the gap between germline ends came to 17 bases. Study outcomes and limitations: There was a cluster of highly shared sequence variants that was likely a sequencing artifact. Cytomegalovirus association was assigned to more than 150 TCR beta chains. In a later analysis, roughly 17,000 TCR beta sequences were associated with HLA alleles at 0.05 false discovery rate. Immune exposure information available was restricted to CMV serostatus.

As to this clone: Its antigen is not identified.

This PCR relied on a set of 60 Vbeta primers and 13 Jbeta primers. TCRdb's copy holds only in-frame clones and misses some; the assay was immunoSEQ multiplex PCR. The table shows approximately 98,000 clones, with around 72% occurring only once. The gene calls are TRBV19 and TRBJ2-7, with a tentative D call TRBD2 (6 bases). Specimen: PBMCs. The TCR sequence derives from a man aged 18 to 29 in good health and CMV-seropositive. Here the CDR3 DNA reads TGTGCCAGTAGGGGTCGGGGGTACCCTGCCTACGAGCAGTACTTC. Translating gives CASRGRGYPAYEQYF.